The 6 T cell receptor beta chains presented below share a single source sample, sequenced in a study of T cells in Graves' hyperthyroidism and ophthalmopathy. TCR beta CDR3 regions were amplified from RNA. A first-round RT-PCR of the TCR CDR3 used the HTBI primer set. TCRdb ran MiXCR on the multiplex PCR reads and lists one entry per CDR3 protein. The sample lists roughly 700,000 distinct CDR3 sequences; 13% to 15% were seen once. Input material: blood. Receptors originate from a woman aged 18-29 years with Graves' hyperthyroidism.

The gene calls are TRBV7-9 and TRBJ2-5; tentatively, D is TRBD1 (6 bases). Germline V gives CDR1 SEHNR, CDR2 FQNEAQ (reference sequence). Trimming removed 4 bases from V and 5 bases from J, with 23 bases in between. The CDR3 spans 17 residues. The CDR3 sequence is CASSSGPGWGRGETQYF. CDR3 nucleotide sequence: TGTGCCAGCAGCTCCGGCCCGGGGTGGGGGCGAGGGGAGACCCAGTACTTC.

The rearrangement uses TRBV7-9 and TRBJ2-1; 8 positions match TRBD2. Germline lookup yields CDR1 SEHNR and CDR2 FQNEAQ (reference sequence). The CDR3 extends over 16 amino acids. J was trimmed by 0 bases and V by 5 bases; bases with no gene match: 6. CDR3 region: CASSPFGLASYNEQFF. CDR3 nucleotides: TGTGCCAGCAGCCCCTTTGGACTAGCCTCCTACAATGAGCAGTTCTTC.

The V and J genes are TRBV7-2 and TRBJ2-7, with a weak D call TRBD1 (5 bases). The CDR3 consists of 14 residues. Germline V lookup: CDR1 SGHTA, CDR2 FQGNSA. Trimming shortened V by 5 bases and J by 2 bases, and 13 bases separated the two germline ends. This CDR3 is CASSTYQGTYEQYF. CDR3 bases: TGTGCCAGCAGCACCTATCAGGGAACCTACGAGCAGTACTTC.

In its sample, this clonotype was seen many times. CDR3 sequence (DNA): TGCAGTGCTAGATCTCCTAGCGCTAGCACAGATACGCAGTATTTT. Amino acids: CSARSPSASTDTQYF. The chain has TRBV20-1 and TRBJ2-3, with D possibly matching TRBD2 (6 bases). V shed 2 bases and J shed 0 bases, with 12 bases lying between them. This CDR3 comprises 15 residues. Per germline, CDR1 DFQATT and CDR2 SNEGSKA (reference sequence).

This clonotype occurred a few times. This chain connects TRBV7-3 to TRBJ2-2, with 11 positions matching TRBD1. The CDR3 sequence is 15 residues long. The J segment lost 7 bases and the V segment lost 6 bases, leaving 7 bases of the junction unmatched. Germline V gene lookup returns CDR1 SGHTA and CDR2 FQGTGA. CDR3 nucleotides: TGTGCCAGCAGTCCGGACAGGGGGCTCGGCGGGGAGCTGTTTTTT. Its protein is CASSPDRGLGGELFF.

There are many counts of this clonotype. J is TRBJ2-3 and V is TRBV5-1; D not resolved. The CDR3 length is 14 residues. With 6 bases removed from V and 3 bases from J, the gap between germline ends came to 14 bases. The germline V gene encodes CDR1 SGHRS and CDR2 YFSETQ. The CDR3 coding sequence is TGCGCCAGCACCCCCGTGGTGGGGACAGATACGCAGTATTTT. It translates to CASTPVVGTDTQYF.